The 18 T cell receptor beta chains below come from one sample, sequenced in a study of CD8+CD57+ T cells in acquired aplastic anemia. Genomic DNA acted as the template from which TCR beta VDJ combination and CDR3 sequence profiling were carried out. TCRdb re-derived calls from the reads in MiXCR, one entry per CDR3 protein. The sample lists about 110,000 distinct CDR3 sequences, around 50% seen once, with 30% to 35% in the top ten. Sequenced material: sorted CD4+, CD8+, or CD8+CD57+ T cells (not recorded which) from PBMCs. The receptors stem from a human donor in good health, serving as a control.

The V and J genes are TRBV7-9 and TRBJ1-2, with D maybe TRBD1 (6 bases). Germline V lookup: CDR1 SEHNR, CDR2 FQNEAQ (reference sequence). This CDR3 region has 15 residues. The V end was cut by 5 bases, the J end by 4 bases, with 17 bases between. The CDR3 DNA reads TGTGCCAGCAGCCCTGGGGGGGCACCGAGCTATGGCTACACCTTC. It codes for CASSPGGAPSYGYTF.

The V and J genes are TRBV7-9 and TRBJ1-2; D call uncertain. In germline, CDR1 is SEHNR, CDR2 FQNEAQ (reference sequence). V lost 5 bases, J lost 4 bases, and 14 bases lay in between. CDR3 length: 14 residues. CDR3 sequence reads: CASSQQITAYGYTF. The DNA of the CDR3 is TGTGCCAGCAGCCAGCAAATCACGGCCTATGGCTACACCTTC. The variable domain in full, completed from reference TRBV7-9 and TRBJ1-2, reads DTGVSQNPRHKITKRGQNVTFRCDPISEHNRLYWYRQTLGQGPEFLTYFQNEAQLEKSRLLSDRFSAERPKGSFSTLEIQRTEQGDSAMYLCASSQQITAYGYTFGSGTRLTVV.

This clonotype has ten or more counts. This chain joins TRBV4-3 and TRBJ1-2; unclear D gene. CDR3 length: 15 amino acids. V was pared by 1 base and J by 4 bases, with 13 bases between. Germline V gene lookup returns CDR1 LGHNA and CDR2 YSLEER. CDR3 coding DNA: TGCGCCAGCAGCCAAGGAAGATCCGGCCTCTATGGCTACACCTTC. Translation gives CASSQGRSGLYGYTF.

This clonotype showed up many times. The V gene is TRBV5-6, the J gene TRBJ1-3, with no clear D. CDR3 length: 16 residues. CDR1 and CDR2 from the germline V gene are SGHDT and YYEEEE. V was clipped by 0 bases and J by 0 bases, with 10 bases between them. The CDR3 DNA reads as TGTGCCAGCAGCTTGGGAGGACGGAGCTCTGGAAACACCATATATTTT. It yields the protein CASSLGGRSSGNTIYF.

This clonotype was recorded many times. V is TRBV6-2 or TRBV6-3 and J is TRBJ2-5; D could derive from TRBD1 or TRBD2 (5 bases each). The CDR3 sequence is 13 residues long. Trimming shortened V by 4 bases and J by 3 bases, and 9 bases separated the two germline ends. Germline lookup yields CDR1 MNHEY and CDR2 SVGEGT. The CDR3 DNA reads as TGTGCCAGCAGTTCGGGACCAGAAGAGACCCAGTACTTC. Its protein product is CASSSGPEETQYF.

This clonotype was seen at least ten times. The chain carries TRBV9 and TRBJ1-5; D might be TRBD1 (5 bases). The CDR3 consists of 15 residues. Between the trimmed V and J ends, which lost 4 bases and 1 base, there was a span of 12 bases. Per the germline V gene, CDR1 is SGDLS and CDR2 is YYNGEE. CDR3 DNA: TGTGCCAGCAGCCCCGCGTGGGGGAGCAATCAGCCCCAGCATTTT. It encodes CASSPAWGSNQPQHF.

The V call is TRBV10-3, the J call TRBJ1-2, with 9 bases fitting TRBD1. The CDR3 has 11 residues. CDR1 is ENHRY and CDR2 is SYGVKD in the germline V gene. With 10 bases clipped from V and 6 bases from J, the junction kept 3 bases outside the gene matches. The DNA of the CDR3 is TGTGCCACCCGGACAGGGGATGGCTACACCTTC. Amino acid sequence: CATRTGDGYTF.

This clonotype came up a few times. A read error may account for a junction end that differs from germline. The J gene is TRBJ1-2, the V gene TRBV10-3; TRBD1 is a possible D gene (5 bases). Germline V gene data show CDR1 as ENHRY and CDR2 as SYGVKD. The CDR3 covers 12 residues. CDR3 in DNA: TGTGCCAGCAGTTTAGAGGGGAATGGCTACACCTTC. Its protein is CASSLEGNGYTF.

This clonotype came up many times. This sequence joins TRBV5-4 and TRBJ2-1; TRBD2 agrees at 10 bases. With V trimmed by 2 bases and J by 3 bases, 2 bases remained unmatched. Germline CDR1 and CDR2: SGHNT and YYREEE (reference sequence). The CDR3 totals 15 residues. The CDR3 DNA reads TGTGCCAGCAGCTTTGGACTAGCGGACTACAATGAGCAGTTCTTC. This codes for CASSFGLADYNEQFF.

This chain connects TRBV2 to TRBJ2-3; the match to TRBD2 covers 14 bases. This CDR3 is built from 16 residues. In germline, CDR1 is SNHLY, CDR2 FYNNEI. With 5 bases clipped from V and 5 bases from J, the junction kept 6 bases outside the gene matches. As DNA, the CDR3 is TGTGCCAGCAGTCCCAGGACTAGCGGGGGGCAAGATACGCAGTATTTT. Translating it yields CASSPRTSGGQDTQYF.

This chain uses TRBV10-3 with TRBJ2-7; 9 bases match TRBD1. There are 13 residues in the CDR3. V was pared by 7 bases and J by 3 bases, with 4 bases of the junction left unmatched. Germline lookup yields CDR1 ENHRY and CDR2 SYGVKD. The CDR3 is CAINSGQGYEQYF. CDR3 sequence (DNA): TGTGCCATCAATTCGGGACAGGGCTACGAGCAGTACTTC.

This clonotype was seen at least ten times. The rearrangement joins TRBV6-1 to TRBJ1-1, with 7 bases identical to TRBD1. The CDR3 is 13 residues long. Germline V gives CDR1 MNHNS, CDR2 SASEGT. After removal of 5 bases from V and 3 bases from J, the junction contained 3 bases not matched to a gene. The CDR3 spells CASSITGDTEAFF. Written as DNA, the CDR3 is TGTGCCAGCAGTATTACAGGGGACACTGAAGCTTTCTTT.

This clonotype was observed at least ten times. The V and J genes are TRBV9 and TRBJ2-3, with TRBD2 identical over 7 bases. V gave up 4 bases and J gave up 1 base; unmatched junction bases: 3. CDR1 is SGDLS, CDR2 YYNGEE, per germline. The CDR3 length is 14 residues. Written as DNA, the CDR3 is TGTGCCAGCAGCCCTGGGGGGGGCACAGATACGCAGTATTTT. This encodes CASSPGGGTDTQYF.

In its sample, this clonotype was seen a few times. Here the CDR3 DNA reads TGTGCCAGCAGTTGGACAGGAGTCAATAATGAAAAACTGTTTTTT. Protein sequence: CASSWTGVNNEKLFF. This sequence joins TRBV25-1 and TRBJ1-4; 7 bases agree with TRBD1. From germline, CDR1 is MGHDK and CDR2 SYGVNS. This CDR3 has 15 residues. The junction had 7 bases not matched to a gene; V was cut back by 5 bases and J by 4 bases.

The chain joins TRBV29-1 to TRBJ2-7; tentatively, D is TRBD2 (5 bases). V gave up 6 bases and J gave up 2 bases, with 14 bases separating them. The CDR3 totals 13 residues. CDR1 is SQVTM and CDR2 is ANQGSEA in the germline V gene. CDR3 in DNA: TGCAGCGTCCTTGAGGGCAAACCCTACGAGCAGTACTTC. It yields the protein CSVLEGKPYEQYF.

This clonotype was seen only a few times. J is TRBJ1-5 and V is TRBV4-3; D gene ambiguous. The CDR3 has 15 residues. Between the trimmed V and J ends, which lost 2 bases and 2 bases, there was a span of 10 bases. Germline CDR1 and CDR2: LGHNA and YSLEER. The CDR3 DNA sequence: TGCGCCAGCAGCCAATCCAATGGGGGCAATCAGCCCCAGCATTTT. Its translation: CASSQSNGGNQPQHF.

The chain carries TRBV2 and TRBJ1-5; no clear D. This CDR3 comprises 13 residues. V lost 1 base, J lost 7 bases, and 8 bases lay in between. The germline CDR1 and CDR2 sequences are SNHLY and FYNNEI. In DNA, the CDR3 is TGTGCCAGCAGTGAAGAACGTGACCAGCCCCAGCATTTT. The encoded protein is CASSEERDQPQHF.

The chain employs TRBV7-6 and TRBJ2-3; TRBD2 aligns across 15 bases. Germline CDR1 reads SGHVS; CDR2 reads FNYEAQ. V gave up 5 bases and J gave up 0 bases; unmatched junction bases: 3. This CDR3 comprises 17 residues. The CDR3 bases are TGTGCCAGCAGCCGGACTAGCGGGGGGGGTAGCACAGATACGCAGTATTTT. Its protein is CASSRTSGGGSTDTQYF.